Only one count was recorded for the clone carrying this T cell receptor (beta chain). The junction and the germline gene differ at one end; a read error may be behind it. RNA was extracted from bulk tissue without any cell sorting. This specimen belongs to a study of tumor and adjacent non-tumor tissue in lung cancer. Whole-study context: The patients, roughly 9 men and roughly 5 women, were roughly 30 to 76 with stage I to III disease.

TCRbeta libraries were built with three rounds of nested PCR, modified from ARM-PCR. TCRdb called the multiplex PCR reads again in MiXCR, with one record for every CDR3 protein. The table records 65,000 to 75,000 distinct CDR3 sequences, roughly 73% of them present only once. CDR1 is MNHNY, CDR2 SVGAGI, per germline (reference sequence). This CDR3 has 15 residues. Source material: lung tumor tissue. The chain couples TRBV6-6 to TRBJ2-7, with TRBD1 matching 9 bases. The receptor was isolated from a man aged 55 to 70 with non-small cell lung cancer. The CDR3: CASRSTGGIPYEQYF. CDR3 nucleotides: TGTGCCAGCAGGTCGACAGGGGGAATCCCCTACGAGCAATACTTC.